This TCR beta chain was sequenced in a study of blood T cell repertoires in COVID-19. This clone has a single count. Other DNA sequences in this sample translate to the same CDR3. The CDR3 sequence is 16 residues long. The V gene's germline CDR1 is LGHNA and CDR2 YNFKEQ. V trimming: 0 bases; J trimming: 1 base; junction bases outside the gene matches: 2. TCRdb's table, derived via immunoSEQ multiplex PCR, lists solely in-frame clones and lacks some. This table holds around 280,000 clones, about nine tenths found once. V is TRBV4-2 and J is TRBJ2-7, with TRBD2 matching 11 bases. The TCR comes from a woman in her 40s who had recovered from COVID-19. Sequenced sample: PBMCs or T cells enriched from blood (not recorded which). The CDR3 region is CASSQDWTSGSYEQYF. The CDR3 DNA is TGTGCCAGCAGCCAAGACTGGACTAGCGGGTCCTACGAGCAGTACTTC.